The clone carrying this T cell receptor beta chain was counted at least ten times. The source material, RNA transcripts, was used to amplify TCR beta CDR3 regions. In the first-round RT-PCR of the TCR CDR3, the HTBI primer set was used. TCRdb reprocessed the multiplex PCR reads via MiXCR and lists one record per CDR3 protein. The sample carries about 420,000 distinct CDR3 sequences, roughly 15% recorded once. The V gene's germline CDR1 is MNHNS and CDR2 SASEGT. The CDR3 spans 14 residues. Trimming cost V 6 bases and J 7 bases, with 16 bases left between them. The entry originates in a study of T cells in Graves' hyperthyroidism and ophthalmopathy.

The chain uses TRBV6-1 and TRBJ2-1; no definite D call. The sequencing input was blood. The source of this sequence is a woman aged 18-29 years with Graves' hyperthyroidism. In DNA, the CDR3 is TGTGCCAGCAGCGAGAGACAAGGTCAGAATGAGCAGTTCTTC. It translates to CASSERQGQNEQFF.